This paragraph covers one TCR beta chain sequence. Its antigen remains unknown. This entry belongs to a study of Ad26.COV2.S vaccination and SARS-CoV-2 variants. Study details: Donor allocation was to the COV1001 Ad26.COV2.S trial arm. Study results and limitations: In TCR breadth and depth analyses, total T cell responses may have been underestimated.

Treatment specified: about 20 received Ad26.COV2.S at low or high dose, single or two shots; about 5 received placebo; per-sample allocation not given. Following the first vaccine or placebo injection, samples were taken on day 63. Sequencing was performed with immunoSEQ multiplex PCR; in TCRdb, only in-frame clones are kept and a portion is missing. The sample holds 200,000 to 250,000 clones, approximately 90% seen once. The sequence was collected from a person aged 18-65 years who received the Ad26.COV2.S COVID-19 vaccine or a placebo. Sequences were derived from peripheral blood, sampled in a trial of Ad26.COV2.S vaccine versus placebo.

Here the CDR3 reads CASSDNRDLQYYTF. The CDR3 nucleotides read TGTGCCAGCAGCGATAACAGGGACTTACAGTATTACACCTTC. The genes are TRBV6-2 or TRBV6-3 and TRBJ1-2, with a weak D call TRBD1 (6 bases). Germline values: CDR1 MNHEY, CDR2 SVGEGT. Between the trimmed V and J ends, which lost 6 bases and 11 bases, there was a span of 22 bases. The CDR3 consists of 14 residues.